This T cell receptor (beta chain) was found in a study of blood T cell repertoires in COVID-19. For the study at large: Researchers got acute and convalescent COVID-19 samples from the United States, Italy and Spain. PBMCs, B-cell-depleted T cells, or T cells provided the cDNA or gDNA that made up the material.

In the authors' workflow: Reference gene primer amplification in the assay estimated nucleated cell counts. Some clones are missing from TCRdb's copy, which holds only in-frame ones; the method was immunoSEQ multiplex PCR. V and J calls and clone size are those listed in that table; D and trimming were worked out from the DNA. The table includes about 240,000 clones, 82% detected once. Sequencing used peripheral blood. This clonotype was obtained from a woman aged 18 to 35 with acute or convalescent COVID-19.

The CDR3 sequence: CASSYSGAGAVQYF. In DNA form, the CDR3 reads TGTGCCAGCAGTTACTCAGGGGCGGGAGCAGTCCAGTACTTC. The V and J genes are TRBV6-5 and TRBJ2-5; 7 positions match TRBD2. CDR3 length equals 14 residues. Looked up from germline, CDR1 is MNHEY and CDR2 is SVGAGI. The V gene end was trimmed by 0 bases and the J gene end by 10 bases; junction bases not matched to a gene: 8.